The T cell receptor (beta chain) described here comes from a study of blood T cell repertoires in COVID-19. Turning to the study itself: Whether acute or convalescent, the COVID-19 samples came from the United States, Italy and Spain.

The data were produced by immunoSEQ multiplex PCR, yet TCRdb's version contains in-frame clones alone and is incomplete. There are about 300,000 clones in the sample; 80% to 90% occur only once, and approximately 1.2% lies in the top ten. The receptor was isolated from a woman between 50 and 59 years old with acute or convalescent COVID-19. The source material was peripheral blood.

The chain's CDR3 is CASSDEGTSGADTQYF. CDR3 nucleotides: TGTGCCAGCAGCGACGAGGGGACTAGCGGGGCAGATACGCAGTATTTT. The chain is built from TRBV5-4 and TRBJ2-3, with 13 nucleotides matching TRBD2. The germline gives CDR1 SGHNT, CDR2 YYREEE (reference sequence). The length of the CDR3 is 16 residues. J was trimmed by 4 bases and V by 4 bases; bases with no gene match: 6.